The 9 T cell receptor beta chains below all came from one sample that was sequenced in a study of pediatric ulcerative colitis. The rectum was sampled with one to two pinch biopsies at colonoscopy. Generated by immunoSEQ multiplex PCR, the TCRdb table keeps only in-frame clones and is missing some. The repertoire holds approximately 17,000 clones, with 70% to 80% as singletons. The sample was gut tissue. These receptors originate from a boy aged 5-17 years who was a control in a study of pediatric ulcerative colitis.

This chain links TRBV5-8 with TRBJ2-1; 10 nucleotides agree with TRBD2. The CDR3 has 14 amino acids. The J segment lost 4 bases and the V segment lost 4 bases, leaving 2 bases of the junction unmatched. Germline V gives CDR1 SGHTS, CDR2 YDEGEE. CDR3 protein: CASSKGLAYNEQFF. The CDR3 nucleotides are TGTGCCAGCAGCAAGGGACTAGCGTACAATGAGCAGTTCTTC.

DNA for the CDR3: TGCGCCAGCAGCTTTGGTACCGGGGAGCTGTTTTTT. This sequence encodes CASSFGTGELFF. This rearrangement joins TRBV5-1 to TRBJ2-2; D remains unclear. V dropped 2 bases and J dropped 5 bases, with 4 bases sitting between them. Germline lookup yields CDR1 SGHRS and CDR2 YFSETQ. The CDR3 covers 12 residues.

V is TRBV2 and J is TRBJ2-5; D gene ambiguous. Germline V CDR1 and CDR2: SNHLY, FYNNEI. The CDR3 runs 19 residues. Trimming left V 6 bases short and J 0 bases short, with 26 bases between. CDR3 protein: CASRDPWRRATRHQETQYF. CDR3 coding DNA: TGTGCCAGCAGGGACCCGTGGAGACGCGCGACACGACACCAAGAGACCCAGTACTTC. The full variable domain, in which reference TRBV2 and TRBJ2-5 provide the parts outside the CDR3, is EPEVTQTPSHQVTQMGQEVILRCVPISNHLYFYWYRQILGQKVEFLVSFYNNEISEKSEIFDDQFSVERPDGSNFTLKIRSTKLEDSAMYFCASRDPWRRATRHQETQYFGPGTRLLVL.

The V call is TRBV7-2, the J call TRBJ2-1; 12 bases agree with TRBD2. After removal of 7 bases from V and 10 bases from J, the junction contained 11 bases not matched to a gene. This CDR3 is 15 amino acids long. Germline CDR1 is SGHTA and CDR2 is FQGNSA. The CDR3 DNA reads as TGTGCCAGCACCACCAGGGCTAGCGGGGGGGAAGAGCAGTTCTTC. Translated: CASTTRASGGEEQFF.

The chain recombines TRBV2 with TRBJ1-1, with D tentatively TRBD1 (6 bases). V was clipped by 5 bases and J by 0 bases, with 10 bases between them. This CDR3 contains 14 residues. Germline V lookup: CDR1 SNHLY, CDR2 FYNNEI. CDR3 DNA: TGTGCCAGCAGTCACAGGGTTATGAACACTGAAGCTTTCTTT. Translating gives CASSHRVMNTEAFF.

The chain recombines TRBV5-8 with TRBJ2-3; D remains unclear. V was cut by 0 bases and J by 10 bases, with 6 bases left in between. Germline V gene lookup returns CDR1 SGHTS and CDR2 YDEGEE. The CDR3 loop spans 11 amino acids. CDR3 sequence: CASSLALAQYF. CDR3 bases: TGTGCCAGCAGCTTGGCTTTGGCGCAGTATTTT.

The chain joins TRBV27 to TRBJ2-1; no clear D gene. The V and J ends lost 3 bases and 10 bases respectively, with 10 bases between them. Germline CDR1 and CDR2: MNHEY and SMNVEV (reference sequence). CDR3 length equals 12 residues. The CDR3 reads CASSFKRGEQFF. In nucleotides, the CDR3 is TGTGCCAGCAGTTTTAAAAGAGGAGAGCAGTTCTTC.

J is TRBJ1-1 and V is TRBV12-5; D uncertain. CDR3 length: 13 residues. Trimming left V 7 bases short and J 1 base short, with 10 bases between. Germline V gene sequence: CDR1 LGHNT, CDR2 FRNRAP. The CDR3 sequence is CASALWENTEAFF. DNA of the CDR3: TGTGCTAGTGCCTTGTGGGAGAACACTGAAGCTTTCTTT.

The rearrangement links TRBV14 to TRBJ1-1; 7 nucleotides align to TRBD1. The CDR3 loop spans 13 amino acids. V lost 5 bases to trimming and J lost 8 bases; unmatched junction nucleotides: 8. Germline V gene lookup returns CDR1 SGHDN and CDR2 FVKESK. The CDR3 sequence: CASSTRRQGEAFF. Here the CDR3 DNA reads TGTGCCAGCAGCACGCGAAGACAGGGCGAAGCTTTCTTT.